This T cell receptor (beta chain) was identified during a study of blood T cells in healthy people across ages. The second PCR ran roughly 7 to 12 cycles with a sample-barcoded 5' primer and J-beta primers. TCRdb independently ran MiXCR on the 5' RACE reads; one entry per CDR3 protein. The sample has 800,000 or so distinct CDR3 sequences; roughly 25% are singletons. The sample providers were healthy Caucasian people from Russia, aged about 6 to 100. This clonotype has just a few counts. These records were also assigned to another study, of T cells of mothers and their children. That work adds: Material was donated by three healthy Caucasian mothers and their six children.

The clonotype originates from a boy younger than 18 in good health. The sequenced sample was blood.

The CDR3 protein is CASSLRDRAQETQYF. CDR3 sequence (DNA): TGCGCCAGCAGCTTGAGGGACAGGGCTCAAGAGACCCAGTACTTC. The chain is built from TRBV5-1 and TRBJ2-5; 9 bases line up with TRBD1. CDR3 length: 15 residues. J was trimmed by 2 bases and V by 1 base; bases with no gene match: 3. CDR1 and CDR2 from the germline V gene are SGHRS and YFSETQ.